One and the same sample provided the 30 T cell receptor beta chains below, sequenced in a study of blood T cell repertoires in COVID-19. The data were produced by immunoSEQ multiplex PCR, yet TCRdb's version contains in-frame clones alone and is incomplete. The sample shows 250,000 or so clones, less than 90% of them seen only once. What was sequenced was peripheral blood. The source of these receptors is a middle-aged woman who had recovered from COVID-19.

The V call is TRBV28, the J call TRBJ2-2; 8 nucleotides line up with TRBD2. This CDR3 comprises 14 residues. CDR1 and CDR2 from the germline V gene are MDHEN and SYDVKM. V was pared by 8 bases and J by 7 bases, with 9 bases of the junction left unmatched. The CDR3 DNA follows: TGTGCCAGCTTTAGGGCGGGGGGCGGCGGGGAGCTGTTTTTT. Its protein product is CASFRAGGGGELFF.

CDR3: CASSQTGVGNTIYF. CDR3 DNA: TGTGCCAGCAGTCAAACAGGGGTTGGAAACACCATATATTTT. V and J are TRBV6-5 and TRBJ1-3, with 7 nucleotides matching TRBD1. The CDR3 length is 14 residues. Germline V gives CDR1 MNHEY, CDR2 SVGAGI. The V gene end was trimmed by 5 bases and the J gene end by 3 bases; junction bases not matched to a gene: 4.

This sequence joins TRBV3-1 (or the pseudogene TRBV3-2) and TRBJ1-6, with a weak D call TRBD1 (5 bases). This CDR3 has 14 amino acids. With 4 bases removed from V and 5 bases from J, the gap between germline ends came to 9 bases. CDR1 and CDR2 from the germline V gene are LGHDT and YNNKEL (reference sequence). CDR3 sequence: CASSPLRDNSPLHF. In DNA form, the CDR3 reads TGTGCCAGCAGCCCGCTCAGGGATAATTCACCCCTCCACTTT.

The gene calls are TRBV6-1 and TRBJ2-7, with TRBD1 matching over 8 bases. Trimming cost V 1 base and J 6 bases; bases outside gene matches: 2. CDR3 length: 13 amino acids. CDR1 is MNHNS, CDR2 SASEGT, per germline. CDR3 region: CASSEGRGREQYF. Here the CDR3 DNA reads TGTGCCAGCAGTGAAGGCAGGGGGCGCGAGCAGTACTTC.

The chain uses TRBV7-9 and TRBJ1-2, with D possibly being TRBD1 (5 bases). The germline V gene encodes CDR1 SEHNR and CDR2 FQNEAQ (reference sequence). This CDR3 is built from 16 residues. V was cut by 0 bases and J by 8 bases, with 19 bases left in between. The DNA of the CDR3 is TGTGCCAGCAGCTTAGCCGGGACTCCAAGTGGAGGAGGCTACACCTTC. This sequence encodes CASSLAGTPSGGGYTF. The entire variable domain, with the rest obtained from reference TRBV7-9 and TRBJ1-2, is as follows: DTGVSQNPRHKITKRGQNVTFRCDPISEHNRLYWYRQTLGQGPEFLTYFQNEAQLEKSRLLSDRFSAERPKGSFSTLEIQRTEQGDSAMYLCASSLAGTPSGGGYTFGSGTRLTVV.

The chain combines TRBV10-3 with TRBJ1-2; D remains ambiguous. The germline V gene has CDR1 ENHRY and CDR2 SYGVKD. The V and J ends lost 3 bases and 3 bases respectively, with 8 bases between them. The CDR3 spans 13 residues. CDR3 sequence (DNA): TGTGCCATCAGTGAAGAGGGCCACTATGGCTACACCTTC. It encodes CAISEEGHYGYTF.

The count of this clone is one. The chain has TRBV24-1 and TRBJ1-6, with D possibly being TRBD1 (6 bases). Trimming cost V 4 bases and J 3 bases, with 24 bases left between them. The CDR3 extends over 20 amino acids. Germline CDR1 KGHDR, CDR2 SFDVKD. The CDR3 DNA reads TGTGCCACCAGTGACCGGGGGGGTCTGGGGGCGGCTTTCTATAATTCACCCCTCCACTTT. Protein: CATSDRGGLGAAFYNSPLHF.

On this clone itself: This sample also contains other DNA sequences that code for the same CDR3. The J gene is TRBJ1-6, the V gene TRBV2; D is undetermined. V lost 6 bases, J lost 10 bases, and 13 bases lay in between. In germline, CDR1 is SNHLY, CDR2 FYNNEI. The CDR3 runs to 13 residues. CDR3 coding DNA: TGTGCCAGCAGCGGGATCCCGAACTCACCCCTCCACTTT. Its translation is CASSGIPNSPLHF. Full variable domain (outside the CDR3, taken from reference TRBV2 and TRBJ1-6): EPEVTQTPSHQVTQMGQEVILRCVPISNHLYFYWYRQILGQKVEFLVSFYNNEISEKSEIFDDQFSVERPDGSNFTLKIRSTKLEDSAMYFCASSGIPNSPLHFGNGTRLTVT.

The chain employs TRBV4-2 and TRBJ1-1; weak D call: TRBD1 (5 bases). Germline-derived CDR1 and CDR2 are LGHNA and YNFKEQ. V lost 0 bases to trimming and J lost 2 bases, with 10 bases between them. This CDR3 spans 15 amino acids. CDR3 nucleotides: TGTGCCAGCAGCCAAGATGCCGACAGAAACACTGAAGCTTTCTTT. It is translated as CASSQDADRNTEAFF.

The chain carries TRBV6-5 and TRBJ1-1; TRBD1 aligns across 8 bases. The CDR3 is 13 residues long. Per germline, CDR1 MNHEY and CDR2 SVGAGI. The J segment lost 6 bases and the V segment lost 6 bases, leaving 6 bases of the junction unmatched. CDR3 DNA: TGTGCCAGCAGGGACAGGGATTATTCTGAAGCTTTCTTT. This codes for CASRDRDYSEAFF.

This chain joins TRBV18 and TRBJ1-5, with TRBD1 matching over 12 bases. J lost 2 bases, V lost 2 bases, and 7 bases had no gene match. CDR3 length: 18 residues. Germline V gene sequence: CDR1 KGHSH, CDR2 LQKENI. Here the CDR3 DNA reads TGTGCCAGCTCACCATCCGGGACAGGGGGCGCCCGCAATCAGCCCCAGCATTTT. This translates into CASSPSGTGGARNQPQHF.

The chain recombines TRBV6-5 with TRBJ2-2; 8 nucleotides line up with TRBD1. Germline V CDR1 and CDR2: MNHEY, SVGAGI. Trimming at V came to 5 bases and at J to 3 bases, leaving 5 bases not matched to a gene. The CDR3 spans 15 residues. This CDR3 is CASSRTGWDTGELFF. Here the CDR3 DNA reads TGTGCCAGCAGTAGGACAGGGTGGGACACCGGGGAGCTGTTTTTT.

The sample holds one count of this clone. V is TRBV5-1 and J is TRBJ2-7; 9 nucleotides agree with TRBD1. The trim removed 5 bases at V and 5 bases at J, leaving 11 bases unmatched. The CDR3 totals 15 residues. The germline CDR1 and CDR2 sequences are SGHRS and YFSETQ. CDR3 sequence reads: CASRMAGTGFNEQYF. The CDR3 nucleotides are TGCGCCAGCAGAATGGCCGGGACAGGGTTTAACGAGCAGTACTTC. The entire variable domain, with the rest obtained from reference TRBV5-1 and TRBJ2-7, is as follows: KAGVTQTPRYLIKTRGQQVTLSCSPISGHRSVSWYQQTPGQGLQFLFEYFSETQRNKGNFPGRFSGRQFSNSRSEMNVSTLELGDSALYLCASRMAGTGFNEQYFGPGTRLTVT.

The rearrangement joins TRBV2 to TRBJ1-5; no clear D gene. Germline assignment: CDR1 SNHLY and CDR2 FYNNEI. There are 15 residues in the CDR3. V dropped 2 bases and J dropped 11 bases, with 19 bases sitting between them. CDR3 sequence reads: CASSENYGEFMAQHF. CDR3 in DNA: TGTGCCAGCAGTGAAAATTATGGTGAGTTTATGGCCCAGCATTTT.

The chain couples TRBV5-1 to TRBJ1-6; 9 bases are shared with TRBD1. V was clipped by 0 bases and J by 4 bases; unmatched bases: 2. CDR3 size: 16 residues. CDR1 and CDR2 from the germline V gene are SGHRS and YFSETQ. CDR3 sequence (DNA): TGCGCCAGCAGCTTGGGGACAGGGGATTATAATTCACCCCTCCACTTT. Translating gives CASSLGTGDYNSPLHF.

J is TRBJ2-2 and V is TRBV6-5; 9 bases map to TRBD1. CDR3 length: 15 residues. Germline-derived CDR1 and CDR2 are MNHEY and SVGAGI. With 6 bases clipped from V and 1 base from J, the junction kept 3 bases outside the gene matches. Here the CDR3 reads CASRGTGLNTGELFF. For the CDR3, the DNA is TGTGCCAGCAGGGGGACAGGGCTGAACACCGGGGAGCTGTTTTTT.

The CDR3 nucleotides are TGTGCCAGCAGCCAAGTAGGGGTCGGTAATTCACCCCTCCACTTT. It encodes CASSQVGVGNSPLHF. The chain is built from TRBV3-1 (or the pseudogene TRBV3-2) and TRBJ1-6; D might be TRBD1 (5 bases). The CDR3 has 15 amino acids. Germline assignment: CDR1 LGHDT and CDR2 YNNKEL (reference sequence). With 1 base removed from V and 6 bases from J, the gap between germline ends came to 10 bases.

The chain carries TRBV11-2 and TRBJ1-1; tentative D call: TRBD1 (5 bases). V was cut by 5 bases and J by 5 bases, with 18 bases left in between. The CDR3 has 15 amino acids. Germline-derived CDR1 and CDR2 are SGHAT and FQNNGV. CDR3 region: CASSTIRGGSTEAFF. In DNA, the CDR3 is TGTGCCAGCAGCACGATTCGGGGGGGGAGTACTGAAGCTTTCTTT.

This clone appeared once. This chain joins TRBV25-1 and TRBJ2-5; 7 nucleotides align to TRBD2. V trimming: 8 bases; J trimming: 4 bases; junction bases outside the gene matches: 7. This CDR3 has 13 amino acids. Germline lookup yields CDR1 MGHDK and CDR2 SYGVNS. The CDR3 coding sequence is TGTGCCAGCGGGAGGGCCATTGGAGAGACCCAGTACTTC. Encoded protein: CASGRAIGETQYF.

This clone occurred a few times. The chain links TRBV19 to TRBJ1-2; 7 bases map to TRBD1. Germline V gives CDR1 LNHDA, CDR2 SQIVND (reference sequence). V gave up 3 bases and J gave up 9 bases; unmatched junction bases: 13. CDR3 length: 15 residues. This CDR3 is CASSIRPDRSLSYTF. The CDR3, as DNA: TGTGCCAGTAGTATCCGCCCGGACAGGTCTTTGAGCTACACCTTC.

The chain links TRBV9 to TRBJ1-3, with 9 bases that match TRBD1. The germline V gene encodes CDR1 SGDLS and CDR2 YYNGEE. The CDR3 extends over 18 amino acids. V lost 4 bases and J lost 4; bases outside the gene matches: 15. The CDR3 loop is CASSLRDRVVSPGNTIYF. In DNA, the CDR3 is TGTGCCAGCAGCCTACGGGACAGGGTGGTGTCGCCGGGAAACACCATATATTTT.

The chain has TRBV28 and TRBJ1-1; no reliable D call. The ends were cut back, 6 bases at V and 4 bases at J, with 12 bases in the middle. The CDR3 has 13 amino acids. Germline lookup yields CDR1 MDHEN and CDR2 SYDVKM. The DNA for the CDR3 is TGTGCCAGCAGAGATTCCACTATCACTGAAGCTTTCTTT. Its protein is CASRDSTITEAFF.

V is TRBV24-1 and J is TRBJ2-2, with D perhaps matching TRBD1 (5 bases). V was clipped by 3 bases and J by 6 bases, with 13 bases between them. The germline gives CDR1 KGHDR, CDR2 SFDVKD. The CDR3 is 15 residues long. The DNA of the CDR3 is TGTGCCACCAGTGATACAGGATCAGGAGCCGGGGAGCTGTTTTTT. It encodes CATSDTGSGAGELFF.

The V and J genes are TRBV6-6 and TRBJ1-6; D might be TRBD1 (6 bases). V gave up 5 bases and J gave up 10 bases, with 12 bases separating them. Looked up from germline, CDR1 is MNHNY and CDR2 is SVGAGI (reference sequence). The length of the CDR3 is 13 residues. In DNA form, the CDR3 reads TGTGCCAGCAGTGGCAGGGGATCCTCACCCCTCCACTTT. Translating it yields CASSGRGSSPLHF.

CDR3 sequence: CASSLGGRPQHF. CDR3 DNA: TGTGCCAGCAGTTTGGGGGGGAGGCCCCAGCATTTT. The V and J genes are TRBV28 and TRBJ1-5; a weak D match, TRBD1 (5 bases). V was trimmed by 3 bases and J by 9 bases, leaving 9 bases between them. This CDR3 has 12 amino acids. Germline-derived CDR1 and CDR2 are MDHEN and SYDVKM.

The chain joins TRBV28 to TRBJ1-2; TRBD1 matches 7 bases. The length of the CDR3 is 12 residues. The germline V gene has CDR1 MDHEN and CDR2 SYDVKM. Trimming at V came to 8 bases and at J to 3 bases, leaving 3 bases not matched to a gene. The CDR3 coding sequence is TGTGCCAGCCGAGGACAGGACTATGGCTACACCTTC. This encodes CASRGQDYGYTF.

The rearrangement links TRBV10-3 to TRBJ1-4, with TRBD1 matching over 10 bases. The J segment lost 7 bases and the V segment lost 4 bases, leaving 9 bases of the junction unmatched. Germline V lookup: CDR1 ENHRY, CDR2 SYGVKD. The CDR3 has 16 residues. CDR3 nucleotides: TGTGCCATCAGTGTCGGGCCGGGACAGGGGAGTGAAAAACTGTTTTTT. Protein: CAISVGPGQGSEKLFF.

J is TRBJ2-7 and V is TRBV6-5; TRBD2 aligns across 7 bases. V was clipped by 6 bases and J by 2 bases; unmatched bases: 10. This CDR3 contains 15 residues. The germline CDR1 and CDR2 sequences are MNHEY and SVGAGI. CDR3 in amino acids: CASRALRGSAYEQYF. DNA for the CDR3: TGTGCCAGCAGGGCTCTGCGGGGGTCCGCCTACGAGCAGTACTTC.

This clone was detected a few times. The chain links TRBV28 to TRBJ2-3; 10 positions agree with TRBD2. The ends lost 5 bases at V and 9 bases at J; junction bases unmatched: 5. CDR1 and CDR2 (germline): MDHEN, SYDVKM. CDR3 length equals 13 residues. In nucleotides, the CDR3 is TGTGCCAGCAGTGGGATGACTAGCGGGACGCAGTATTTT. Translation gives CASSGMTSGTQYF. The whole variable domain, remainder taken from reference TRBV28 and TRBJ2-3, is DVKVTQSSRYLVKRTGEKVFLECVQDMDHENMFWYRQDPGLGLRLIYFSYDVKMKEKGDIPEGYSVSREKKERFSLILESASTNQTSMYLCASSGMTSGTQYFGPGTRLTVL.

V usage is TRBV5-6 and J usage is TRBJ1-5, with a tentative D call TRBD1 (6 bases). Germline loops: CDR1 SGHDT, CDR2 YYEEEE. This CDR3 has 16 residues. V was trimmed by 0 bases and J by 3 bases, leaving 13 bases between them. CDR3 protein: CASSLAAGVFNQPQHF. Here the CDR3 DNA reads TGTGCCAGCAGCTTGGCGGCAGGGGTGTTCAATCAGCCCCAGCATTTT.